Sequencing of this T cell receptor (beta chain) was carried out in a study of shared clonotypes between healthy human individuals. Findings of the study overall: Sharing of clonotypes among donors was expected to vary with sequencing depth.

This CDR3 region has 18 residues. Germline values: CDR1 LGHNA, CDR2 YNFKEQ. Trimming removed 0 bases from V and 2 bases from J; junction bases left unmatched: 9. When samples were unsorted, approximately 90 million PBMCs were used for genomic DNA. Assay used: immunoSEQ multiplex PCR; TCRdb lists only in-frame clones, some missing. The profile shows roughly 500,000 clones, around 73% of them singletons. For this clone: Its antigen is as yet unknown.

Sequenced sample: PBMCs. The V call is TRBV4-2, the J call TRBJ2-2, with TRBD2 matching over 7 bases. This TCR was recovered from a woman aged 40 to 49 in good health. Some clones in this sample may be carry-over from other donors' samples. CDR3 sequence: CASSQEGAGSSNTGELFF. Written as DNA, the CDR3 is TGTGCCAGCAGCCAAGAAGGAGCGGGAAGTTCAAACACCGGGGAGCTGTTTTTT.